Below are 13 T cell receptor beta chains sequenced from a single sample in a study of breast tumors, draining lymph nodes, adjacent tissues. One entry per CDR3 protein, called by TCRdb with MiXCR from the multiplex PCR reads. The table lists approximately 13,000 distinct CDR3 sequences, approximately 70% of them singletons. The source material was tumor-adjacent breast tissue. All receptors come from a female donor with breast cancer. Some clones in this sample may be carry-over from other donors' samples.

V gene TRBV14 combines with J gene TRBJ1-6; unclear D gene. Germline-derived CDR1 and CDR2 are SGHDN and FVKESK. V lost 1 base to trimming and J lost 1 base, with 5 bases between them. This CDR3 contains 15 residues. This CDR3 reads CASSQGQSYNSPLHF. The CDR3 nucleotides read TGTGCCAGCAGCCAAGGGCAGTCCTATAATTCACCCCTCCACTTT.

This clonotype was picked up many times. The gene calls are TRBV7-9 and TRBJ2-1; 9 positions match TRBD2. The V segment lost 7 bases and the J segment 0 bases; nucleotides outside the gene matches: 7. This CDR3 contains 16 residues. CDR1 SEHNR and CDR2 FQNEAQ come from the germline V gene (reference sequence). The CDR3 DNA sequence: TGTGCCAGCATCCCCGGTAGCGGGAGCTCCTACAATGAGCAGTTCTTC. Translation: CASIPGSGSSYNEQFF.

The chain recombines TRBV12-3 or TRBV12-4 with TRBJ2-7; 11 nucleotides align to TRBD2. The ends lost 3 bases at V and 2 bases at J; junction bases unmatched: 9. This CDR3 has 17 residues. The CDR3 DNA reads TGTGCCAGCAGTTTCGCTAGCGGGAGGAGATGGGCCTACGAGCAGTACTTC. Encoded protein: CASSFASGRRWAYEQYF.

The chain is built from TRBV20-1 and TRBJ2-1; tentative D call: TRBD1 (5 bases). The CDR3 totals 12 residues. CDR1 and CDR2 from the germline V gene are DFQATT and SNEGSKA (reference sequence). V lost 7 bases and J lost 3, with 10 bases in between. The CDR3 is CSGQGFYNEQFF. DNA of the CDR3: TGCAGTGGTCAGGGCTTCTACAATGAGCAGTTCTTC.

V is TRBV7-2 and J is TRBJ2-7; 12 nucleotides line up with TRBD2. The CDR3 is 15 residues long. V dropped 4 bases and J dropped 4; count of bases not matched to a gene: 5. The germline V gene has CDR1 SGHTA and CDR2 FQGNSA. CDR3 residues: CASSYLAGGMYEQYF. The DNA for the CDR3 is TGTGCCAGCAGCTACCTAGCGGGAGGGATGTACGAGCAGTACTTC.

This sequence joins TRBV20-1 and TRBJ1-3; 10 bases are a match to TRBD1. Germline-derived CDR1 and CDR2 are DFQATT and SNEGSKA (reference sequence). The CDR3 sequence is 17 residues long. Germline trimming cut 0 bases from V and 8 bases from J; bases unmatched to any gene: 13. CDR3 residues: CSARDIKGGTGAYTIYF. CDR3 coding DNA: TGCAGTGCTAGAGATATTAAGGGCGGGACAGGGGCCTACACCATATATTTT.

V gene TRBV20-1 combines with J gene TRBJ2-7; 10 nucleotides agree with TRBD1. In germline, CDR1 is DFQATT, CDR2 SNEGSKA (reference sequence). The CDR3 sequence is 13 residues long. V was clipped by 6 bases and J by 7 bases; unmatched bases: 9. In nucleotides, the CDR3 is TGCAGTGCCGTGGGACAGGGGACCCGGGAGCAGTACTTC. This codes for CSAVGQGTREQYF.

The chain couples TRBV20-1 to TRBJ2-7, with D perhaps matching TRBD2 (6 bases). Between the trimmed V and J ends, which lost 6 bases and 0 bases, there was a span of 9 bases. Germline V gene data show CDR1 as DFQATT and CDR2 as SNEGSKA (reference sequence). The CDR3 sequence is 12 residues long. Here the CDR3 DNA reads TGCAGTGCACGGAGGGCCTCCTACGAGCAGTACTTC. This gives the protein CSARRASYEQYF.

This clonotype came up a few times. The rearrangement links TRBV2 to TRBJ2-3, with 12 bases identical to TRBD2. This CDR3 is built from 17 residues. Germline trimming cut 3 bases from V and 0 bases from J; bases unmatched to any gene: 4. Germline V gives CDR1 SNHLY, CDR2 FYNNEI. The DNA for the CDR3 is TGTGCCAGCAGTGATGCCGGACTAGCGGGGAGCACAGATACGCAGTATTTT. Protein: CASSDAGLAGSTDTQYF.

The rearrangement uses TRBV28 and TRBJ2-2, with a possible D match to TRBD2 (5 bases). The germline V and J ends were trimmed by 7 bases and 6 bases, with 12 bases remaining between them. This CDR3 region has 13 residues. Germline-derived CDR1 and CDR2 are MDHEN and SYDVKM. In DNA form, the CDR3 reads TGTGCCAGCACGGGGTCAGTGGCCGGGGAGCTGTTTTTT. Translated: CASTGSVAGELFF.

By its share, this clonotype is medium-sized. J is TRBJ1-2 and V is TRBV19; tentative D call: TRBD1 (6 bases). The V end was cut by 7 bases, the J end by 4 bases, with 16 bases between. The germline gives CDR1 LNHDA, CDR2 SQIVND (reference sequence). CDR3 length equals 14 residues. The CDR3 coding sequence is TGTGCCAGTATCTCAGGGGCTGGTGGCTATGGCTACACCTTC. Translating it yields CASISGAGGYGYTF.

The V and J genes are TRBV19 and TRBJ2-7; no reliable D call. CDR1 LNHDA and CDR2 SQIVND come from the germline V gene (reference sequence). CDR3 length: 15 residues. The V end lost 1 base, the J end lost 0 bases, and 10 bases lay between the germline ends. Here the CDR3 reads CASSIGLRSSYEQYF. CDR3 bases: TGTGCCAGTAGTATAGGGCTTAGGAGCTCCTACGAGCAGTACTTC.

This clonotype was seen ten or more times. This chain joins TRBV29-1 and TRBJ2-2; D perhaps matches TRBD2 (5 bases). Trimming cost V 7 bases and J 6 bases, with 24 bases left between them. The CDR3 contains 16 residues. The germline V gene has CDR1 SQVTM and CDR2 ANQGSEA. CDR3 nucleotide sequence: TGCAGCGACATTCTCGTCGGACCCCGGGGTCCCGGGGAGCTGTTTTTT. This translates into CSDILVGPRGPGELFF.